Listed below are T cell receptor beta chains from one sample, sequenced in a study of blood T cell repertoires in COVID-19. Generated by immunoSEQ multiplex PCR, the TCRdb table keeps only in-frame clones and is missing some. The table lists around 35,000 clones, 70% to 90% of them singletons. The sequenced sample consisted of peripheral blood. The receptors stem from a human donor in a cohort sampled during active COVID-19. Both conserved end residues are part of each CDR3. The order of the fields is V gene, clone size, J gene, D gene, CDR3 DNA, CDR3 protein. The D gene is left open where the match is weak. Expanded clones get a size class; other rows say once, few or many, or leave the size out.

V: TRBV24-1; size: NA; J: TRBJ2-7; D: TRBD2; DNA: TGTGCCACCAGTGGTCCCGGGGGGTACGAGCAGTACTTC; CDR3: CATSGPGGYEQYF
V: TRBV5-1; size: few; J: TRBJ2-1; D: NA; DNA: TGCGCCAGCAGCTTGGTCTCAGGGGAATGGAATACATACAATGAGCAGTTCTTC; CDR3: CASSLVSGEWNTYNEQFF
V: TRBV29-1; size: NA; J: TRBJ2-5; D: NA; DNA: TGCAGCGTTGTCAGGCAGCAAGAGACCCAGTACTTC; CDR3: CSVVRQQETQYF
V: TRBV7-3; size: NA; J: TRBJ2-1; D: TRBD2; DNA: TGTGCCAGCAGCTCACCGGGACTAGGTTACAATGAGCAGTTCTTC; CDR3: CASSSPGLGYNEQFF
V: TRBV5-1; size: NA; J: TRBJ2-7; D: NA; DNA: TGCGCCAGCAGCCCCCGGACAGCGATCTACGAGCAGTACTTC; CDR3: CASSPRTAIYEQYF
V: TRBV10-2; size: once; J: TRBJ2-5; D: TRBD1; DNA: TGCGCCAGCAGTGGCCGGGACAGGGGGAATGGAGAGACCCAGTACTTC; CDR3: CASSGRDRGNGETQYF
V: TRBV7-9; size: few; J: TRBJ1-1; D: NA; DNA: TGTGCCAGCAGGGAAACAGGTTACGTGCAGGAAACTTTCTTT; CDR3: CASRETGYVQETFF
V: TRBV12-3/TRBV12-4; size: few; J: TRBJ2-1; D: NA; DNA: TGTGCCAGCAGTGCCGGACTTTCGGGAGAGCAGTTCTTC; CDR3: CASSAGLSGEQFF
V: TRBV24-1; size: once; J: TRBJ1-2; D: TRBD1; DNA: TGTGCCACCAGTGACCGGACAGGGGTCAACTATGGCTACACCTTC; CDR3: CATSDRTGVNYGYTF
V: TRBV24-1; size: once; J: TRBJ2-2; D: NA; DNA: TGTGCCACCAGTGGGACAGCGAACACCGGGGAGCTGTTTTTT; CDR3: CATSGTANTGELFF
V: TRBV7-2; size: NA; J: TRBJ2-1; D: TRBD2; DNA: TGTGCCAGCAGCTTACTGGGGACGGCGGGACTAGTATACAATGAGCAGTTCTTC; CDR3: CASSLLGTAGLVYNEQFF
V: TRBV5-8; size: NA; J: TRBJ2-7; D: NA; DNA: TGTGCCAGCCGGGGGTTTAGGTACGAGCAGTACTTC; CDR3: CASRGFRYEQYF
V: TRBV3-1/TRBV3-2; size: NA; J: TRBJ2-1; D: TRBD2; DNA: TGTGCCAGCAGCCGATCGGGGGGGTCGGCATACAATGAGCAGTTCTTC; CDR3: CASSRSGGSAYNEQFF
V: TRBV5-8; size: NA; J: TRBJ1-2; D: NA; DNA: TGTGCCAGCAGCTTTGGGGCAGCTAATAATGGCTACACCTTC; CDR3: CASSFGAANNGYTF
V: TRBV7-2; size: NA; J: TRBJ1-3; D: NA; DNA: TGTGCCAGCAGCTCCCGAGGGGGTTCAGGAAACACCATATATTTT; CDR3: CASSSRGGSGNTIYF
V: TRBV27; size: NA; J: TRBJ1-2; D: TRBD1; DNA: TGTGCCAGCAGTTTTGACAGGGTTGGCTACACCTTC; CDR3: CASSFDRVGYTF
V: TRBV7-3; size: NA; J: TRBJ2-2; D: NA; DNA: TGTGCCAGCAGCTTGACGGGAACCGGGGAGCTGTTTTTT; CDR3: CASSLTGTGELFF
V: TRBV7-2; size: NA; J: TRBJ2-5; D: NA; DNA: TGTGCCAGCAGCTTGCGGGTTGGGGAGACCCAGTACTTC; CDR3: CASSLRVGETQYF
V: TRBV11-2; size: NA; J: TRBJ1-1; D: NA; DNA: TGTGCCAGCAGCTTTTTGGAAGGGGGCACTGAAGCTTTCTTT; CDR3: CASSFLEGGTEAFF
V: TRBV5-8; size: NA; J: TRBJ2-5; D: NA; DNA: TGTGCCAGCAGCTTTTCCCCAGGGGCACGAGAAAAGACCCAGTACTTC; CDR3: CASSFSPGAREKTQYF
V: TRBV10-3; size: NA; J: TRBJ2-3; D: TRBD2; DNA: TGTGCCATCAGTGAGTCGAGGGGACTAGCGGGATCGGATACGCAGTATTTT; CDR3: CAISESRGLAGSDTQYF
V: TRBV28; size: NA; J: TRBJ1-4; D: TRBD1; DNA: TGTGCCAGCAGCGGGGGACAGGGAAACGAAAAACTGTTTTTT; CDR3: CASSGGQGNEKLFF
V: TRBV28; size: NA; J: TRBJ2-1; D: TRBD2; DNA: TGTGCCAGCAGTTCCGCTAGCGGGGGGGCCACTGGCGATGAGCAGTTCTTC; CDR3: CASSSASGGATGDEQFF
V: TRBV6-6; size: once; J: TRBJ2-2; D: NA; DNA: TGTGCCACTCAATCGACGGGGTTGAACACCGGGGAGCTGTTTTTT; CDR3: CATQSTGLNTGELFF
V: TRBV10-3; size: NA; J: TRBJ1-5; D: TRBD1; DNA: TGTGCCATCAGTAGACAGGGGAGCAATCAGCCCCAGCATTTT; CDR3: CAISRQGSNQPQHF
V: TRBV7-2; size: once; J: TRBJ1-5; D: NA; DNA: TGTGCCAGCAGCGAGGTAGGGGTTAGCAATCAGCCCCAGCATTTT; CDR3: CASSEVGVSNQPQHF
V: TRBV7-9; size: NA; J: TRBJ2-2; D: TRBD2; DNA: TGTGCCAGCAAAGGGGAGGGCGGCACCGGGGAGCTGTTTTTT; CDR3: CASKGEGGTGELFF
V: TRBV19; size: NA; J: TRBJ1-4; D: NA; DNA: TGTGCCAGTAGTATCTCGACAGCTAGTAATGAAAAACTGTTTTTT; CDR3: CASSISTASNEKLFF
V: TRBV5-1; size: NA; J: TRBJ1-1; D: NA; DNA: TGCGCCAGCAGCTCAGACAGGCTGAACACTGAAGCTTTCTTT; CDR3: CASSSDRLNTEAFF
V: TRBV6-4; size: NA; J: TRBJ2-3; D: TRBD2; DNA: TGTGCCAGCAGTCCAGCGGGGGCTCCTGATACGCAGTATTTT; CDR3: CASSPAGAPDTQYF
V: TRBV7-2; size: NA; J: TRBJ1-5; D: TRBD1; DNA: TGTGCCAGCAGCCTACAGGGGGTAAGAGGCAATCAGCCCCAGCATTTT; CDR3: CASSLQGVRGNQPQHF
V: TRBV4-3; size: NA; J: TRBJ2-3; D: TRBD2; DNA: TGCGCCAGCAGCCTAAGTTGGGCTGCAGCGGGGTTTGTAACAGATACGCAGTATTTT; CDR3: CASSLSWAAAGFVTDTQYF
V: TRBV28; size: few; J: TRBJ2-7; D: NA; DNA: TGTGCCAGCAGTTTCCGCAGGGTTGTCCACGAGCAGTACTTC; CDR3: CASSFRRVVHEQYF
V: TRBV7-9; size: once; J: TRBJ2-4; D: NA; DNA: TGTGCCAGCAGCTTAGTGTCCGACATTCAGTACTTC; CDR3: CASSLVSDIQYF
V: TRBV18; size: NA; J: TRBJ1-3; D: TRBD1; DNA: TGTGCCAGCTCACCCGCGGACAGGGGGGTCTCTGGAAACACCATATATTTT; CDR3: CASSPADRGVSGNTIYF
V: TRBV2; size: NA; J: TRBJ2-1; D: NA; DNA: TGTGCCAGCAGGGGGAGTTCGGGGGCCTACAATGAGCAGTTCTTC; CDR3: CASRGSSGAYNEQFF
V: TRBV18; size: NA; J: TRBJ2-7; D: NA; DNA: TGTGCCAGCTCACCTGGACTCTCCTACGAGCAGTACTTC; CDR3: CASSPGLSYEQYF
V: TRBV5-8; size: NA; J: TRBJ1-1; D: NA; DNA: TGTGCCAGCAGCTTGCCGGGGTATGGGAACACTGAAGCTTTCTTT; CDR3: CASSLPGYGNTEAFF
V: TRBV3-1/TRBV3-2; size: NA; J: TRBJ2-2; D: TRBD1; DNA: TGTGCCAGCAGCCGACAGGGTTCCGGGGAGCTGTTTTTT; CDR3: CASSRQGSGELFF
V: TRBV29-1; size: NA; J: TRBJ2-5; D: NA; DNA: TGCAGCGGCGAGGACAGTTTCCAAGAGACCCAGTACTTC; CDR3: CSGEDSFQETQYF
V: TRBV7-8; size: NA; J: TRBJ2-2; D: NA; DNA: TGTGCCAGCAGCTGGCGGCCCCTTGACGGGGAGCTGTTTTTT; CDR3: CASSWRPLDGELFF
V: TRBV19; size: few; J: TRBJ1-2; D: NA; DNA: TGTGCCAGTAGTATCGACAGATTGAGTGGCTACACCTTC; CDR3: CASSIDRLSGYTF
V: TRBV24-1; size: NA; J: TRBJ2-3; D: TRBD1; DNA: TGTGCCACCAGGGGCACAGGGGGCGCGGAAGATACGCAGTATTTT; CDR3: CATRGTGGAEDTQYF
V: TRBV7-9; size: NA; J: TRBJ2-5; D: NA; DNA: TGTGCCAGCAGCTCCCTGAGTGAAGAGACCCAGTACTTC; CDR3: CASSSLSEETQYF
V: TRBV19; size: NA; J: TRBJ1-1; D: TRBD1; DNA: TGTGCCAGTAGTTTTAGACAGGGGTTGAACACTGAAGCTTTCTTT; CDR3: CASSFRQGLNTEAFF
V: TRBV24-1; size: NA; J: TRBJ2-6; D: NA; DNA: TGTGCCACCGGGGGGAGGGGGGCCTCTGGGGCCAACGTCCTGACTTTC; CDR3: CATGGRGASGANVLTF
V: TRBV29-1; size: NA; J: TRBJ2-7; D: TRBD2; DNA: TGCAGCGTTGTAGCGGGGGGGACCTACGAGCAGTACTTC; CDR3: CSVVAGGTYEQYF
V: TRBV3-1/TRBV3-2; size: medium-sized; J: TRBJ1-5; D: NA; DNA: TGTGCCAGCAGCCATGCGGTGGGTCTGCGGAGGCCCCAGCATTTT; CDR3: CASSHAVGLRRPQHF
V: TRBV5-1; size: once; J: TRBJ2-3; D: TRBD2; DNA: TGCGCCAGCAGCTTAGCGGGGGAGAGCACAGATACGCAGTATTTT; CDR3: CASSLAGESTDTQYF
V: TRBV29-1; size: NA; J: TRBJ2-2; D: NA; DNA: TGCAGCTGGGGGGGCTTGGCCGGGGAGCTGTTTTTT; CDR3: CSWGGLAGELFF
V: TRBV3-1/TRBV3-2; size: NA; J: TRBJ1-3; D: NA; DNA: TGTGCCAGCAGCCAGTCGACAGCTGGAAACACCATATATTTT; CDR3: CASSQSTAGNTIYF
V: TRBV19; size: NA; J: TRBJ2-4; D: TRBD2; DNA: TGTGCCAGTAGTATGGGGCTACTAGCGGGGGGGCGCGACGGCAAAAACATTCAGTACTTC; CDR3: CASSMGLLAGGRDGKNIQYF
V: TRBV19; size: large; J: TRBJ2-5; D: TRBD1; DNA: TGTGCCAGTAGTATACAGGACAGGGCCCAAGAGACCCAGTACTTC; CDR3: CASSIQDRAQETQYF
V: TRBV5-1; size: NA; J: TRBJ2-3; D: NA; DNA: TGCGCCAGCAGCTCGGAGCGAAGTATACAAGATACGCAGTATTTT; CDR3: CASSSERSIQDTQYF